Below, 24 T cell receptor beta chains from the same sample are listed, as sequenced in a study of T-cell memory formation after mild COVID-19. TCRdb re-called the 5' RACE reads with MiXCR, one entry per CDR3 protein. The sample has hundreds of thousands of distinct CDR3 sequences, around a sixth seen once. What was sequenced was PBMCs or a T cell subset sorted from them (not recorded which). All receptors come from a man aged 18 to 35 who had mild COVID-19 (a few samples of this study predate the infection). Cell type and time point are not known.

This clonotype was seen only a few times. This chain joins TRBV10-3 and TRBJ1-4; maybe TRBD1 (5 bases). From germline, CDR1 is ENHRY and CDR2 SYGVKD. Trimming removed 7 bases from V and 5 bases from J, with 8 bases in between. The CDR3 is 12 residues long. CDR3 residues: CAITDSNEKLFF. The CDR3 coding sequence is TGTGCCATCACCGACAGCAATGAAAAACTGTTTTTT.

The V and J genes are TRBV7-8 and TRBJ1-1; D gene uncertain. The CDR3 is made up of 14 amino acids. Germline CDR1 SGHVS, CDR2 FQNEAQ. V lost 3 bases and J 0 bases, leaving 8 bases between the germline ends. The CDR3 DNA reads TGTGCCAGCAGCTTTTCGGACCTGAACACTGAAGCTTTCTTT. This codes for CASSFSDLNTEAFF.

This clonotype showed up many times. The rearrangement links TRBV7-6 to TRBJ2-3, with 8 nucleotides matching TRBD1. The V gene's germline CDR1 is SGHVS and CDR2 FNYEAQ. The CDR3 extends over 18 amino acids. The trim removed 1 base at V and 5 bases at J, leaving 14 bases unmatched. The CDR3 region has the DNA TGTGCCAGCAGCTTAGAAGCAGGGGGCATCTTCTTTGTAGATACGCAGTATTTT. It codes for CASSLEAGGIFFVDTQYF.

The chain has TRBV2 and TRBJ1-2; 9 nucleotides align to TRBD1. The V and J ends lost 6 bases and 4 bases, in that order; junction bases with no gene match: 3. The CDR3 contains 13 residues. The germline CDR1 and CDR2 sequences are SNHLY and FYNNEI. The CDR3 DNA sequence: TGTGCCAGCAGGGGACAGGGCCTCTATGGCTACACCTTC. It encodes CASRGQGLYGYTF. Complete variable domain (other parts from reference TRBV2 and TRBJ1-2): EPEVTQTPSHQVTQMGQEVILRCVPISNHLYFYWYRQILGQKVEFLVSFYNNEISEKSEIFDDQFSVERPDGSNFTLKIRSTKLEDSAMYFCASRGQGLYGYTFGSGTRLTVV.

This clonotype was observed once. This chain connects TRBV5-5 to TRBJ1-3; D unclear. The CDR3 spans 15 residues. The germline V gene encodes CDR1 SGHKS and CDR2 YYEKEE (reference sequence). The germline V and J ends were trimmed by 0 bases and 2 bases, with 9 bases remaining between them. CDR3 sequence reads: CASSLVPSPGNTIYF. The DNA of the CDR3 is TGTGCCAGCAGCTTGGTTCCCAGTCCTGGAAACACCATATATTTT.

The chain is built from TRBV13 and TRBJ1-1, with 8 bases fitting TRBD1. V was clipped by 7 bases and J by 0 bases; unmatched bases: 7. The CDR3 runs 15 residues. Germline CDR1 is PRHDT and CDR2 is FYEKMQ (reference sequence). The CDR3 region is CASNRGMGMNTEAFF. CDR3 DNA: TGTGCCAGCAACAGGGGGATGGGAATGAACACTGAAGCTTTCTTT.

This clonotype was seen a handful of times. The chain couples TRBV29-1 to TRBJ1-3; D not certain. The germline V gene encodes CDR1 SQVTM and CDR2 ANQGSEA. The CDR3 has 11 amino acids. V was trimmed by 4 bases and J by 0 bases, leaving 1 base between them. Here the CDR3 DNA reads TGCAGCGTTGCCTCTGGAAACACCATATATTTT. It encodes CSVASGNTIYF. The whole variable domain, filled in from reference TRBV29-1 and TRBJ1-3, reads SAVISQKPSRDICQRGTSLTIQCQVDSQVTMMFWYRQQPGQSLTLIATANQGSEATYESGFVIDKFPISRPNLTFSTLTVSNMSPEDSSIYLCSVASGNTIYFGEGSWLTVV.

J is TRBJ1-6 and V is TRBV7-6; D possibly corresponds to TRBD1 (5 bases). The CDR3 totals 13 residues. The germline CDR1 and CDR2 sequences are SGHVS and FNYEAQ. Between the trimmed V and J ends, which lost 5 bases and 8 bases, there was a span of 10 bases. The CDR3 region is CASSHLGDSPLHF. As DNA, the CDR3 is TGTGCCAGCAGCCACCTGGGGGATTCACCCCTCCACTTT.

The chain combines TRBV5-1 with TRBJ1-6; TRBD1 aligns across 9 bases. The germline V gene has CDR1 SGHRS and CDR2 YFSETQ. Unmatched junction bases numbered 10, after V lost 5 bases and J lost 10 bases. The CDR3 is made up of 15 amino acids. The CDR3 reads CASRTGTGRESPLHF. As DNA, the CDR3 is TGCGCCAGCAGAACAGGGACAGGGCGGGAGTCACCCCTCCACTTT.

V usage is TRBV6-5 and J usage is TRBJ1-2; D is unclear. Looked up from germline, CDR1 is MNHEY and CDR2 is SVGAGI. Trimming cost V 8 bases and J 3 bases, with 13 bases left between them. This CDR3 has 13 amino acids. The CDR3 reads CASSRFGDYGYTF. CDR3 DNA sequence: TGTGCCAGCTCCAGGTTCGGGGACTATGGCTACACCTTC.

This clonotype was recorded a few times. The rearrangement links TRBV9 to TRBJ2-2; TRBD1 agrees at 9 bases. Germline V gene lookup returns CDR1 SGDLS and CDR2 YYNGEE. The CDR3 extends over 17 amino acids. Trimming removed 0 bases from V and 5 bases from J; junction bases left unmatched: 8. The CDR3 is CASSVASFGQGTGELFF. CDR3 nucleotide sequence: TGTGCCAGCAGCGTAGCGTCTTTCGGACAGGGGACCGGGGAGCTGTTTTTT.

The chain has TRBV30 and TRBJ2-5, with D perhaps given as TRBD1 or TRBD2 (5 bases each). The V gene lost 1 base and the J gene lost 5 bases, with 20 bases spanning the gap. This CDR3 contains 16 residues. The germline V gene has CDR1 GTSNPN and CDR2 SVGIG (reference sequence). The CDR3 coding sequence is TGTGCCTGGAGTGCCTCCCAGAGGGGAAATGTGGAGACCCAGTACTTC. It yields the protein CAWSASQRGNVETQYF.

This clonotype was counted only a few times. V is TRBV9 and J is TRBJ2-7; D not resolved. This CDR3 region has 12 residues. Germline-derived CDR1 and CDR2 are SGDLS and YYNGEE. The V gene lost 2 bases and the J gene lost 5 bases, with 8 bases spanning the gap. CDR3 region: CASSVGFDEQYF. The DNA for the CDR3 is TGTGCCAGCAGCGTGGGTTTTGACGAGCAGTACTTC.

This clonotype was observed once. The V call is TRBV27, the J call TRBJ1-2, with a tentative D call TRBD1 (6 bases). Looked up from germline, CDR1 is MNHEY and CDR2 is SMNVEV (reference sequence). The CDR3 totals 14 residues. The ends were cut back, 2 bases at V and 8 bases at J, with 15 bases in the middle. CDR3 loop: CASSLGGGPSGYTF. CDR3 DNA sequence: TGTGCCAGCAGTTTAGGCGGGGGCCCGTCAGGCTACACCTTC.

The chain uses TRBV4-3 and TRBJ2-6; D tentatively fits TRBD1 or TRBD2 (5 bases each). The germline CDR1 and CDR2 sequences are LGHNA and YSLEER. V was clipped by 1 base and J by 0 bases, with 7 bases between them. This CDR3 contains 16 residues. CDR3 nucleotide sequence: TGCGCCAGCAGCCAAGGGGGGTTCTCTGGGGCCAACGTCCTGACTTTC. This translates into CASSQGGFSGANVLTF.

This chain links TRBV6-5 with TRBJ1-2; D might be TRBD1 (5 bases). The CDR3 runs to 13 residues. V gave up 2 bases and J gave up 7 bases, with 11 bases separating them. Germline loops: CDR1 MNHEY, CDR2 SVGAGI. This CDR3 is CASSYRGQLGYTF. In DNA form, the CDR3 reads TGTGCCAGCAGTTACCGGGGCCAGCTTGGCTACACCTTC.

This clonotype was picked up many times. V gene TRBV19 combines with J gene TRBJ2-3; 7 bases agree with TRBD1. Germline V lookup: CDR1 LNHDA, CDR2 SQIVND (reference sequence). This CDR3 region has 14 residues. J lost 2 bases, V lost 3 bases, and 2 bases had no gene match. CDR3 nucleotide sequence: TGTGCCAGTAGTATCGGACAGGACACAGATACGCAGTATTTT. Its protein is CASSIGQDTDTQYF.

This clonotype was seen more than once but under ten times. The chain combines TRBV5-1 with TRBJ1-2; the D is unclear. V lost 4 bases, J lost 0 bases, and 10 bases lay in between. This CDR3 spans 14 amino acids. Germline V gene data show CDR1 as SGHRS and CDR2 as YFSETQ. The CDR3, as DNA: TGCGCCAGCAGCGGAGGGAATTCTAACTATGGCTACACCTTC. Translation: CASSGGNSNYGYTF.

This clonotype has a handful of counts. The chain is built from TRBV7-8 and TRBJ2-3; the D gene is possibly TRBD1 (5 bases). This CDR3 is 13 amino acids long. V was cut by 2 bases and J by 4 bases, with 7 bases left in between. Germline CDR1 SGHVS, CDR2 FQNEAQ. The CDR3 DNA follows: TGTGCCAGCAGCTTATCAGGGCCAGATACGCAGTATTTT. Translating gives CASSLSGPDTQYF.

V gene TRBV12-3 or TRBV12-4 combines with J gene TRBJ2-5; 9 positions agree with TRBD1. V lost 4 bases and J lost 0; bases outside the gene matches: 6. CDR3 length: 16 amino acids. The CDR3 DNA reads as TGTGCCAGCAGTTCTAGGACAGGGGTTTACCAAGAGACCCAGTACTTC. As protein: CASSSRTGVYQETQYF.

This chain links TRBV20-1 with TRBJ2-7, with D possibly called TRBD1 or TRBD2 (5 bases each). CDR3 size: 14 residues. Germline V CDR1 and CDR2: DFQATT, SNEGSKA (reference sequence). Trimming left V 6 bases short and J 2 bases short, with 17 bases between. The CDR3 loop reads CSAGTPTVTYEQYV. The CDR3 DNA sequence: TGCAGTGCAGGGACCCCGACTGTAACCTACGAGCAGTACGTC.

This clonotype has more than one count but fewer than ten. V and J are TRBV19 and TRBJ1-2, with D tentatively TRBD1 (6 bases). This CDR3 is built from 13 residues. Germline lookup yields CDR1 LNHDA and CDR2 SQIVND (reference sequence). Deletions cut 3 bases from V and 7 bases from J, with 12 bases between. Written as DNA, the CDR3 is TGTGCCAGTAGTATCGAACAGGGCGGTGGCTACACCTTC. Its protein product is CASSIEQGGGYTF.

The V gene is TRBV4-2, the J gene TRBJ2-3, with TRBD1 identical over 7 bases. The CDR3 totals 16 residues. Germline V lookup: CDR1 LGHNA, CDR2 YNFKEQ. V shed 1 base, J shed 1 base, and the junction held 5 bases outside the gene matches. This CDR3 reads CASSQAAGGGTDTQYF. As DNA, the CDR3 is TGTGCCAGCAGCCAAGCCGCAGGGGGTGGCACAGATACGCAGTATTTT.

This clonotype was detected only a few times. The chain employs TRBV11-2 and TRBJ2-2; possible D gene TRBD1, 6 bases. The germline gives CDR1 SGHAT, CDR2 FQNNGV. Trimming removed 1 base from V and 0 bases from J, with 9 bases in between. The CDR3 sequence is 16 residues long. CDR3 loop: CASSLGDRTNTGELFF. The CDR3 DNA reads TGTGCCAGCAGCTTAGGAGACAGGACGAACACCGGGGAGCTGTTTTTT.